The rows below give T cell receptor beta chains drawn from one sample of a study of shared clonotypes between healthy human individuals. Generated by immunoSEQ multiplex PCR, the TCRdb table keeps only in-frame clones and is missing some. The table has just over 2,000,000 clones, 90% to 95% seen once. Material for sequencing was naive CD4+ T cells sorted from blood. These receptors were collected from a man aged 18 to 30 in good health. CDR3s include the opening cysteine and the closing phenylalanine or tryptophan. The D gene is left open where the match is weak. Clone size is given for some rows only: seen once, a few or many times, or a class if the clone is expanded.

V gene	clone size	J gene	D gene	CDR3 length	CDR3 protein	CDR3 DNA
TRBV9	.	TRBJ1-2	TRBD1	16	CASSASPTGDNYGYTF	TGTGCCAGCAGCGCATCTCCGACAGGGGACAACTATGGCTACACCTTC
TRBV10-3	once	TRBJ2-3	TRBD2	14	CAISEWEGPDTQYF	TGTGCCATCAGTGAGTGGGAGGGCCCTGATACGCAGTATTTT
TRBV5-6	once	TRBJ2-5	TRBD1	15	CASSFDRGGGETQYF	TGTGCCAGCAGCTTCGACAGGGGAGGAGGGGAGACCCAGTACTTC
TRBV9	.	TRBJ2-6	TRBD1	15	CASTGQGAGANVLTF	TGTGCCAGCACCGGACAGGGGGCTGGGGCCAACGTCCTGACTTTC
TRBV25-1	.	TRBJ2-1	.	13	CASRGDTLNEQFF	TGTGCCAGCAGAGGGGACACCCTGAATGAGCAGTTCTTC
TRBV10-1	.	TRBJ1-3	.	14	CASSSMASGNTIYF	TGCGCCAGCAGTTCCATGGCCTCTGGAAACACCATATATTTT
TRBV2	.	TRBJ1-4	.	14	CASTVQGPSEKLFF	TGTGCCAGCACGGTACAAGGTCCCAGCGAAAAACTGTTTTTT
TRBV6-1	.	TRBJ1-5	.	13	CASSERRNQPQHF	TGTGCCAGCAGTGAAAGAAGGAATCAGCCCCAGCATTTT
TRBV6-5	.	TRBJ2-7	.	14	CASSPGPRVHEQYF	TGTGCCAGCAGTCCGGGACCCAGAGTCCACGAGCAGTACTTC
TRBV4-3	.	TRBJ2-3	TRBD1	16	CASSQEQGQGFARQYF	TGCGCCAGCAGCCAAGAACAGGGACAGGGCTTTGCTCGGCAGTATTTT
TRBV2	.	TRBJ2-5	TRBD1	15	CASTGTGVPQETQYF	TGTGCCAGCACTGGGACAGGGGTACCCCAAGAGACCCAGTACTTC
TRBV25-1	.	TRBJ1-2	TRBD1	17	CASSEWGTGGTSYGYTF	TGTGCCAGCAGTGAATGGGGAACAGGGGGTACCTCCTATGGCTACACCTTC
TRBV5-1	.	TRBJ2-6	.	16	CASSRTLFSGANVLTF	TGCGCCAGCAGTAGGACACTCTTCTCTGGGGCCAACGTCCTGACTTTC
TRBV5-1	.	TRBJ1-1	.	13	CASSLVEGTEAFF	TGCGCCAGCAGCTTAGTAGAGGGCACTGAAGCTTTCTTT
TRBV10-3	.	TRBJ2-2	.	15	CAISGSRGNTGELFF	TGTGCCATCAGTGGAAGCAGGGGAAACACCGGGGAGCTGTTTTTT
TRBV27	.	TRBJ2-5	.	14	CASRNSGVQETQYF	TGTGCCAGCAGAAACTCAGGGGTCCAAGAGACCCAGTACTTC
TRBV5-1	.	TRBJ2-5	.	12	CASSLVAETQYF	TGCGCCAGCAGCTTGGTGGCCGAGACCCAGTACTTC
TRBV7-2	.	TRBJ2-7	TRBD2	17	CASSQERRVAGVYEQYF	TGTGCCAGCAGCCAAGAGAGGCGGGTAGCGGGAGTTTATGAGCAGTACTTC
TRBV30	.	TRBJ1-3	.	14	CAWTAGRGGNTIYF	TGTGCCTGGACCGCGGGCAGGGGAGGAAACACCATATATTTT
TRBV30	.	TRBJ2-1	.	13	CAWSVNPSGEQFF	TGTGCCTGGAGTGTAAACCCGTCGGGGGAGCAGTTCTTC
TRBV28	.	TRBJ2-5	.	17	CASSFLRGGREGETQYF	TGTGCCAGCAGTTTTCTCCGAGGCGGCAGGGAAGGCGAGACCCAGTACTTC
TRBV19	few	TRBJ1-2	.	16	CASSIGWGRSRYGYTF	TGTGCCAGTAGTATTGGCTGGGGCAGGAGCAGGTATGGCTACACCTTC
TRBV9	.	TRBJ1-2	TRBD1	17	CASSVGGTGVRGDGYTF	TGTGCCAGCAGCGTAGGGGGAACAGGGGTACGAGGTGATGGCTACACCTTC
TRBV30	once	TRBJ1-6	TRBD1	14	CAWSATGERSPLHF	TGTGCCTGGAGTGCGACAGGGGAACGTTCACCCCTCCACTTT
TRBV28	.	TRBJ2-1	TRBD2	14	CASTLSLAGGEQFF	TGTGCCAGCACCCTCTCGCTAGCGGGAGGTGAGCAGTTCTTC
TRBV6-1	.	TRBJ1-1	TRBD1	17	CASSEKTGWGLNTEAFF	TGTGCCAGCAGTGAGAAGACAGGGTGGGGTTTGAACACTGAAGCTTTCTTT
TRBV5-1	.	TRBJ2-1	.	16	CASSGMTGNSYNEQFF	TGCGCCAGCAGCGGAATGACAGGCAACTCCTACAATGAGCAGTTCTTC